The following is a T cell receptor beta chain sequence with its context. Its matching antigen is unknown. The protocol was immunoSEQ multiplex PCR, while the TCRdb copy is restricted to in-frame clones and leaves out a portion. The repertoire holds some 50,000 clones, with roughly three quarters as singletons. This record belongs to a study of radiotherapy plus CTLA-4 blockade in lung cancer. General study findings and limits: Reports state that early shifts in blood T cell clones, with interferon-beta, best predicted response. In blood, TCR clones derived from the tumor expanded after radiotherapy plus ipilimumab.

The TCR sequence derives from a human donor with non-small cell lung cancer who had stable disease on radiotherapy plus ipilimumab. Material: peripheral blood, obtained from a patient treated with radiotherapy plus ipilimumab.

In DNA form, the CDR3 reads TGTGCCAGCAGTGGCTACAGGGGGCAAGATACGCAGTATTTT. Translated: CASSGYRGQDTQYF. The chain is built from TRBV6-1 and TRBJ2-3, with 9 nucleotides matching TRBD1. The CDR3 is 14 amino acids. V lost 4 bases, J lost 5 bases, and 4 bases stayed unmatched. The germline CDR1 and CDR2 sequences are MNHNS and SASEGT.